Listed below are T cell receptor beta chains from one sample, sequenced in a study of regulatory T cells. Assay: immunoSEQ multiplex PCR; the TCRdb copy retains only in-frame clones and omits some. The repertoire includes about 18,000 clones, roughly 90% of them detected once, and around 30% sits in the top ten. Sequencing used CD8+ T cells sorted from blood. The receptors stem from a person aged 18 to 29 with CD3G deficiency. The CDR3 runs from the conserved cysteine through the conserved F or W. A D gene is named only where the DNA matches it firmly. The listing skips clone size in some rows; elsewhere it reads once, few, many or a size class.

>TRBJ2-3|-|-|TRBV6-1
TGTGCCAGCAGTGAAGGGTTGTCTAATGCTGGGGGCGCAGATACGCAGTATTTT
CASSEGLSNAGGADTQYF
>TRBJ2-7|-|-|TRBV29-1
TGCAGCGAGAGGACATCCCCACCCTACGAGCAGTACTTC
CSERTSPPYEQYF
>TRBJ2-5|-|-|TRBV12-5
TGTGCTAGTGGTCCAAACTCGGAGACCCAGTACTTC
CASGPNSETQYF
>TRBJ1-1|-|-|TRBV7-3
TGTGCCAGCAGCTTAGGAACAGGGACTGAAGCTTTCTTT
CASSLGTGTEAFF
>TRBJ1-1|-|-|TRBV5-4
TGTGCCAGCAGCTTCCGCGACACTGAAGCTTTCTTT
CASSFRDTEAFF
>TRBJ2-1|-|-|TRBV9
TGTGCCAGCAGCGTAGTGGGTTGGGAGCAGTTCTTC
CASSVVGWEQFF
>TRBJ2-2|-|-|TRBV30
TGTGCCTGGAGTGTACTTGGCAGGGGGGCCGGGGAGCTGTTTTTT
CAWSVLGRGAGELFF
>TRBJ2-3|-|-|TRBV11-2
TGTGCCAGCAGCCCTCGAATCCGCACAGATACGCAGTATTTT
CASSPRIRTDTQYF
>TRBJ2-1|TRBD2|-|TRBV7-9
TGTGCCAGCAGCTCGACTAGCGGGCGTTACAATGAGCAGTTCTTC
CASSSTSGRYNEQFF
>TRBJ2-7|TRBD1|once|TRBV27
TGTGCCAGCAGTTTTAGCCCTGGACAGGCCGAGCAGTACTTC
CASSFSPGQAEQYF
>TRBJ2-1|-|-|TRBV5-1
TGCGCCAGCAGGGGGAAGGATTATGAGCAGTTCTTC
CASRGKDYEQFF
>TRBJ2-7|-|-|TRBV28
TGTGCCAGCAGCTCGCTCTACGAGCAGTACTTC
CASSSLYEQYF
>TRBJ2-7|-|-|TRBV6-6
TGTGCCAGCAGTTACTTGGAGTTCGGCGGATCCTACGAGCAGTACTTC
CASSYLEFGGSYEQYF
>TRBJ2-6|-|-|TRBV9
TGTGCCAGCAGCCAGACAGCCCGTCGCTCTGGGGCCAACGTCCTGACTTTC
CASSQTARRSGANVLTF
>TRBJ2-7|-|-|TRBV28
TGTGCCAGCAGTTTAAAACGGTCCTACGAGCAGTACTTC
CASSLKRSYEQYF
>TRBJ2-7|-|-|TRBV28
TGTGCCAGCAGTCCTCGGACCTTCCGCTCCTACGAGCAGTACTTC
CASSPRTFRSYEQYF
>TRBJ1-1|TRBD1|-|TRBV6-1
TGTGCCAGCAATACCCCGGGACAGCCTTTCGGAGAAGCTTTCTTT
CASNTPGQPFGEAFF
>TRBJ1-1|-|-|TRBV19
TGTGCCAGTAGCCCAGGGTATGGGGCTGAAGCTTTCTTT
CASSPGYGAEAFF
>TRBJ2-1|TRBD2|-|TRBV11-2
TGTGCCAGCAGCTTAGGGACTAGCGGTCCCTTTCAGTTCTTC
CASSLGTSGPFQFF
>TRBJ2-3|TRBD2|-|TRBV5-6
TGTGCCAGCAGCTTCCCCTGGACTAGCGGCCCCCCCACAGATACGCAGTATTTT
CASSFPWTSGPPTDTQYF
>TRBJ1-4|-|-|TRBV5-4
TGTGCCAGCAGCTTTGAAGAAAAACTGTTTTTT
CASSFEEKLFF
>TRBJ1-2|-|-|TRBV7-9
TGTGCCAGCAGCTTTGCCGACGGATATGGCTACACCTTC
CASSFADGYGYTF
>TRBJ2-3|-|-|TRBV6-1
TGTGCCAGCAGTGACAGGGTCCAGGGCACAGATACGCAGTATTTT
CASSDRVQGTDTQYF
>TRBJ1-6|TRBD1|-|TRBV7-9
TGTGCCAGCAGTCGCTCCGGGACAGGGGATTCACCCCTCCACTTT
CASSRSGTGDSPLHF
>TRBJ1-1|-|-|TRBV5-1
TGCGCCAGCAGCTTGGCCAATGGGGTGTCGGACACTGAAGCTTTCTTT
CASSLANGVSDTEAFF
>TRBJ2-7|-|-|TRBV29-1
TGCAGCGTTGAACGGGGCCCTCCTTACGAGCAGTACTTC
CSVERGPPYEQYF
>TRBJ1-1|-|-|TRBV30
TGTGCCTGGAGCCGAGGGGAGGTGCGAGCTTTCTTT
CAWSRGEVRAFF
>TRBJ2-1|TRBD2|-|TRBV7-3
TGTGCCAGCAGCCCCGGACTAGCGAGGAGGAATGAGCAGTTCTTC
CASSPGLARRNEQFF
>TRBJ2-3|-|-|TRBV7-8
TGTGCCAGCAGCCCGAGCACAGATACGCAGTATTTT
CASSPSTDTQYF
>TRBJ2-7|-|-|TRBV5-4
TGTGCCAGCAGCCCGGGTTCGAGCCGGGAGCAGTACTTC
CASSPGSSREQYF
>TRBJ2-5|TRBD2|-|TRBV7-7
TGTGCCAGCAGCTTATGGCGGGGGGAGCAAGAGACCCAGTACTTC
CASSLWRGEQETQYF
>TRBJ2-1|TRBD2|-|TRBV10-3
TGTGCCATCAGTGATTTGGGGGGACTAGCGGTAACCTACAATGAGCAGTTCTTC
CAISDLGGLAVTYNEQFF
>TRBJ2-3|-|-|TRBV9
TGTGCCAGCAGCGTATATGGGGTTTCCACAGATACGCAGTATTTT
CASSVYGVSTDTQYF
>TRBJ2-2|-|-|TRBV4-1
TGCGCCAGCAGCCAGGGCCCGAAGGAGCTGTTTTTT
CASSQGPKELFF
>TRBJ2-5|TRBD2|-|TRBV28
TGTGCCAGCAGTTTTCGCACTAGCGGGACTAGGGAGACCCAGTACTTC
CASSFRTSGTRETQYF
>TRBJ2-3|-|once|TRBV6-5
TGTGCCAGCAGTTATGGACTAAACACAGATACGCAGTATTTT
CASSYGLNTDTQYF
>TRBJ1-1|-|-|TRBV4-1
TGCGCCAGCAGCCATCCTAAGGGGACAGAAGCTTTCTTT
CASSHPKGTEAFF
>TRBJ1-1|TRBD1|-|TRBV10-3
TGTGCCATCACCCCAGGACAGGGGAGGACTGAAGCTTTCTTT
CAITPGQGRTEAFF
>TRBJ2-2|-|-|TRBV6-1
TGTGCCAGCAGTCCCCATGAGACCGGGGAGCTGTTTTTT
CASSPHETGELFF
>TRBJ1-2|-|-|TRBV5-1
TGCGCCAGCAGCTTGAACCCCGGCGCCTATGGCTACACCTTC
CASSLNPGAYGYTF
>TRBJ2-1|-|-|TRBV4-2
TGTGCCAGCAGCGGGGGCGGGCGGGATGAGCAGTTCTTC
CASSGGGRDEQFF
>TRBJ2-3|TRBD2|-|TRBV30
TGTGCCTGGAGTGCGGGACTAGCGGGGGCCCCCACAGATACGCAGTATTTT
CAWSAGLAGAPTDTQYF
>TRBJ2-7|-|-|TRBV6-1
TGTGCCAGCAGTTTCGGCCATGGGACCTACGAGCAGTACTTC
CASSFGHGTYEQYF
>TRBJ1-1|-|few|TRBV7-9
TGTGCCAGCAGCGCAGACCCGGGAACTGAAGCTTTCTTT
CASSADPGTEAFF
>TRBJ2-4|-|once|TRBV5-4
TGTGCCAGCAGCGAAGACCGGGACACCCTCCTCAACCTAGCCAAAAACATTCAGTACTTC
CASSEDRDTLLNLAKNIQYF
>TRBJ1-2|-|-|TRBV6-4
TGTGCCAGCAGTGACTCCTGGACCCGACGACAGGATGGCTACACCTTC
CASSDSWTRRQDGYTF
>TRBJ2-1|-|-|TRBV27
TGTGCCAGCAGTTTAGTCGGGGGGCCGTGGAATGAGCAGTTCTTC
CASSLVGGPWNEQFF
>TRBJ2-7|-|-|TRBV12-5
TGTGCTAGTGGTTTGCACCCCTACGAGCAGTACTTC
CASGLHPYEQYF
>TRBJ1-2|-|-|TRBV5-6
TGTGCCAGCAGCTTGGATGTGGGGCCCGGCTATGGCTACACCTTC
CASSLDVGPGYGYTF